Detailed here is one TCR beta chain. Its antigen is not known. This sample is drawn from a study of cytomegalovirus exposure and HLA in healthy donors. PCR was performed using 60 Vbeta and 13 Jbeta primers. Repertoires were generated with immunoSEQ multiplex PCR, while TCRdb's copy carries only in-frame clones and drops some. There are some 150,000 clones in the sample; around 80% occur only once, and around 6.2% lies in the top ten. Study results and limitations: Some V segments (TRBV6-2 and TRBV6-3 among them) were excluded as indistinguishable. Cytomegalovirus-associated TCR beta chains were listed, numbering some 150.

Trimming cost V 7 bases and J 3 bases, with 16 bases left between them. The CDR3 extends over 14 amino acids. CDR1 is LNHDA, CDR2 SQIVND, per germline (reference sequence). The receptor's source is a man younger than 40 in good health and CMV-seropositive. Sequenced material: PBMCs. This sequence joins TRBV19 and TRBJ2-7, with a tentative D call TRBD1 (5 bases). The CDR3 DNA reads TGTGCCAGTACCGACAAAAGGGGCGGCTACGAGCAGTACTTC. Its translation is CASTDKRGGYEQYF.